This T cell receptor (beta chain) appears in the sequencing data of a study of tumor and adjacent non-tumor tissue in lung cancer listed by TCRdb under 2018. Broadly, across the study: Of the cohort, roughly 12 patients had adenocarcinoma, 2 had squamous cell carcinoma and 1 had small cell lung cancer. Ages among the 15 or so patients ranged from roughly 31 to 85 years, there were roughly ten men and 5 women, and disease was at TNM stage I to III. Sequencing generated a total of more than 100 million productive TCRbeta reads, averaging about 4.2 million reads per sample. The study compared bulk TCRbeta repertoires from lung tumor tissue and matched distant non-tumor lung tissue of roughly 14 lung cancer patients. TCRbeta CDR3 sequencing was performed on a few dozen paired specimens, with one tumor sample and one normal lung sample collected per patient. Paper-wide results and their limitations: Tumor tissue showed significantly greater TCR diversity (inverse Simpson) than normal lung tissue (roughly 430 vs 170, P = 0.0075, Mann-Whitney U test). TCR diversity was significantly higher in younger patients, and higher tumor TCR diversity was associated with shorter overall and disease-free survival. Neither the sequencing platform nor unique molecular identifiers are mentioned in the methods. A significantly larger cumulative share of the repertoire was made up by the top 100 clones in normal lung than in tumor tissue. Peripheral blood was not sequenced, so blood TCRbeta repertoires in these lung cancer patients were not examined. Only approximately 14 patients were in the cohort, and the authors stated that larger samples and more detailed clinical data are needed.

To prepare the library, multiplex PCR was applied. Sequencing used an Illumina HiSeq 2500. TCRbeta libraries were constructed through three rounds of nested PCR with primers (Table S4) according to protocols adapted from ARM-PCR. Before sequencing, PCR products of 200-500 bp were excised from the gel and purified with the QIAquick gel extraction kit. The original pipeline was this. Reads were cleaned with Trimmomatic, merged with FLASH into complete CDR3 sequences, and assigned to V(D)J germline segments with MiTCR. Clonal diversity was calculated as the inverse Simpson's index using VDJtools. A read counted as productive if the sequence was in-frame and lacked a premature stop codon. The raw public reads went through TCRdb reprocessing: fastp at Q25, MiXCR clone calling, in-frame beta chains kept. Under each unique CDR3 protein, matching rows form one entry showing the most common genes and DNA. TCRdb's processing, not the authors' own work, is the source of the V and J calls. Across this sample there are approximately 100,000 distinct CDR3 sequences, with roughly two thirds seen only once. 15% to 20% of the sample goes to the ten largest clones.

RNA was isolated from bulk unsorted tissue, and RNA quality was assessed with a NanoDrop ND-1000 and an Agilent 2100. The normal lung samples consisted of distant non-tumor tissue collected more than 3 cm from the tumor edge. All donors had newly diagnosed lung cancer, had not received prior chemotherapy, and were admitted for thoracic surgery in China between August and November 2014. Patients with previous radiotherapy or chemotherapy, or with another concurrent cancer, were excluded from the study. Pieces of surgical tissue measuring roughly 1-2.1 cm3 were kept in RNAlater solution and held at -80 degrees C until needed. Counted from cysteine to phenylalanine, this CDR3 has 14 amino acids. Just CDR3 DNA is preserved here, 42 bases in frame from base 1. As for this clonotype: Its target antigen remains unknown. Since a much larger clone is just one base distant, this may be a read error.

The sequence is built from TRBV12-3 or TRBV12-4 and TRBJ1-6; a confident D gene designation cannot be given. Sequenced: distant non-tumor lung tissue. This TCR came from a man aged 25-40 years with non-small cell lung cancer. CDR3 protein: CASSFRRGNSPLRF. The nucleotides are TGTGCCAGCAGCTTCAGGAGAGGTAATTCACCCCTCCGCTTT.